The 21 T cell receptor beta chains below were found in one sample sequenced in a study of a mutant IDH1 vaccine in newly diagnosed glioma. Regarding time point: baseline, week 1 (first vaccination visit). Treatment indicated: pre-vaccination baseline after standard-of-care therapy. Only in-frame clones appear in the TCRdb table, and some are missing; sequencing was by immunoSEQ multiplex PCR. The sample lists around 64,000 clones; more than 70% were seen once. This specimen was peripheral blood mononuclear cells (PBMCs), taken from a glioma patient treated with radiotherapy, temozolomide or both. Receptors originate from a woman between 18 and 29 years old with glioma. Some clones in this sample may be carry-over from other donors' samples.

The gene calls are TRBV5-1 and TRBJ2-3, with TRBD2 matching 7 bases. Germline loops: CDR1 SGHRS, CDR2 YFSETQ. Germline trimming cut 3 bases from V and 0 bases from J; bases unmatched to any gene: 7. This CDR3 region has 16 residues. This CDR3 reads CASSSLGSGSTDTQYF. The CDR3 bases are TGCGCCAGCAGCTCTCTCGGTAGCGGGAGCACAGATACGCAGTATTTT.

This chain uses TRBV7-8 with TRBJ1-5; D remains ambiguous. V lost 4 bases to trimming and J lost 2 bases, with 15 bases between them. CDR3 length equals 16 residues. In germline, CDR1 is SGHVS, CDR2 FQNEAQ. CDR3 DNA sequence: TGTGCCAGCAGCTCCTCCGTACCCCAGGGCAATCAGCCCCAGCATTTT. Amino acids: CASSSSVPQGNQPQHF.

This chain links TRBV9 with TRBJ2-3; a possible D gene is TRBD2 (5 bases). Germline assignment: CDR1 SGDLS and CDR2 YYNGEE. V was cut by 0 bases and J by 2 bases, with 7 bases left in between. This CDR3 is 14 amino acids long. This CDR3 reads CASSVVDSTDTQYF. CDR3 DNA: TGTGCCAGCAGCGTAGTGGACTCCACAGATACGCAGTATTTT.

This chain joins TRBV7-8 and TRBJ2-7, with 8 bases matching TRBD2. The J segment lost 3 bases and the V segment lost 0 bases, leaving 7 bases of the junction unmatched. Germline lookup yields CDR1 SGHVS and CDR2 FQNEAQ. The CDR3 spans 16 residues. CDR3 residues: CASSLAGRASLYEQYF. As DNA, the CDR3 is TGTGCCAGCAGCTTAGCCGGGAGGGCTTCCCTCTACGAGCAGTACTTC.

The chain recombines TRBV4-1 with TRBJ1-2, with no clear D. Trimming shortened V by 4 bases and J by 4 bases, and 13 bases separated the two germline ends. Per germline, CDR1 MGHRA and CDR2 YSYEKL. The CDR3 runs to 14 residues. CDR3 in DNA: TGCGCCAGCAGCCCGGGCGACATGAGCTATGGCTACACCTTC. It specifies CASSPGDMSYGYTF.

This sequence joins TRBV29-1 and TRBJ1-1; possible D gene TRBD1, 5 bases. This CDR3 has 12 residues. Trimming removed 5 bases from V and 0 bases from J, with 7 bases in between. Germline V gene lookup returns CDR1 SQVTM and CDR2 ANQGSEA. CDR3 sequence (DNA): TGCAGCGTTATAGGGGTGAACACTGAAGCTTTCTTT. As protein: CSVIGVNTEAFF.

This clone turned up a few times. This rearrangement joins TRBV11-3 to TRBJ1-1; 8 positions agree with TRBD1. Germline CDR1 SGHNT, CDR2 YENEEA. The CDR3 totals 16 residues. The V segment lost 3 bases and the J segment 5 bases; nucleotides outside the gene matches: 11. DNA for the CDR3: TGTGCCAGCAGCTTCCTCGGCGCAGGGGGCCGTACTGAAGCTTTCTTT. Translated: CASSFLGAGGRTEAFF.

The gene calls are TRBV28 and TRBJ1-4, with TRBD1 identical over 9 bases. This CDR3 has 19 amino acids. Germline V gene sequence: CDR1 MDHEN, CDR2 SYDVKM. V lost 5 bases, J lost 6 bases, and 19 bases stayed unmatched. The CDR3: CASSPDPPLTGGLDEKLFF. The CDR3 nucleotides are TGTGCCAGCAGTCCAGACCCTCCCCTAACAGGGGGCTTGGATGAAAAACTGTTTTTT.

CDR3 loop: CASSSRGYEQYF. DNA for the CDR3: TGCGCCAGCAGCTCCAGGGGTTACGAGCAGTACTTC. V and J are TRBV5-1 and TRBJ2-7, with D maybe TRBD1 (6 bases). Between the trimmed V and J ends, which lost 3 bases and 4 bases, there was a span of 8 bases. The CDR3 is made up of 12 amino acids. Germline lookup yields CDR1 SGHRS and CDR2 YFSETQ.

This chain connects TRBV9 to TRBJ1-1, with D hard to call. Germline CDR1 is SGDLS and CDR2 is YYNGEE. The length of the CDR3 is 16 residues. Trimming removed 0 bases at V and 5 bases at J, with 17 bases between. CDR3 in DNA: TGTGCCAGCAGCGTAGGGCAGTCGGTACGGGGAACTGAAGCTTTCTTT. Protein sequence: CASSVGQSVRGTEAFF.

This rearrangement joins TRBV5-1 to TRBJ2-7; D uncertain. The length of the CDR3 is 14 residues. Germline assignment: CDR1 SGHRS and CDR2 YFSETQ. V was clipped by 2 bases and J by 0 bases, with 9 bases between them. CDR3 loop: CASSFLGHSYEQYF. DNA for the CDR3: TGCGCCAGCAGCTTTTTGGGCCACTCCTACGAGCAGTACTTC.

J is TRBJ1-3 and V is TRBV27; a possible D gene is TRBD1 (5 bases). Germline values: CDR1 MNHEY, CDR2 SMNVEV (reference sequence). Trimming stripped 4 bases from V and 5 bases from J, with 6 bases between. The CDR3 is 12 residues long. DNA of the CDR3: TGTGCCAGCAGTTCGGACAGAAACACCATATATTTT. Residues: CASSSDRNTIYF.

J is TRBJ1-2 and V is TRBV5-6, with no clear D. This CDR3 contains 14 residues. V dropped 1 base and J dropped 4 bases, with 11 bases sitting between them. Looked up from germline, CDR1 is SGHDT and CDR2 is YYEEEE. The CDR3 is CASSLSHVVYGYTF. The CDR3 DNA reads TGTGCCAGCAGCTTGTCCCACGTTGTCTATGGCTACACCTTC.

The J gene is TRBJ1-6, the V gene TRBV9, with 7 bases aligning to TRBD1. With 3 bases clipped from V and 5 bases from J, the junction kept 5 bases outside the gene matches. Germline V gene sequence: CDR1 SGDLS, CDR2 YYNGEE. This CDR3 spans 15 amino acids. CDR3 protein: CASSGGTADNSPLHF. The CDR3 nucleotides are TGTGCCAGCAGCGGCGGGACAGCCGATAATTCACCCCTCCACTTT.

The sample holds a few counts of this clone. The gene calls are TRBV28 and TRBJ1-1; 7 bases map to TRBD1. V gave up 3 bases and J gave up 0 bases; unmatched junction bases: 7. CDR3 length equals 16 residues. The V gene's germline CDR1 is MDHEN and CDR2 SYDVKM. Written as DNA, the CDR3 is TGTGCCAGCAGTTTTCCGACAGGGAGTATGAACACTGAAGCTTTCTTT. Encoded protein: CASSFPTGSMNTEAFF.

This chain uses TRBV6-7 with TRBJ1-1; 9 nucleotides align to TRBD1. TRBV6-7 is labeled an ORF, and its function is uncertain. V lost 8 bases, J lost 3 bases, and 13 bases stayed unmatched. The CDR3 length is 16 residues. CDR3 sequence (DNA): TGTGCCAGCCCACCCCGGGACAGGGCCTTATACACTGAAGCTTTCTTT. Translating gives CASPPRDRALYTEAFF.

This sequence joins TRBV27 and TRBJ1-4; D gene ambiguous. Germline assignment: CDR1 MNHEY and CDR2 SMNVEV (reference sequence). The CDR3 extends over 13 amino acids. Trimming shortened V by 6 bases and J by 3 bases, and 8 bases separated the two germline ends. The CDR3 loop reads CASSEWPNEKLFF. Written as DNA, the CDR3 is TGTGCCAGCAGCGAGTGGCCTAATGAAAAACTGTTTTTT.

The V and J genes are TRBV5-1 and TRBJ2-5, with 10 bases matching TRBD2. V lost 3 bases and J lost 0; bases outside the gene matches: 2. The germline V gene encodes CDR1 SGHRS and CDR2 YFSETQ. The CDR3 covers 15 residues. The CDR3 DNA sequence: TGCGCCAGCAGCTCTAGCGGGAGTTACCAAGAGACCCAGTACTTC. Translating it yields CASSSSGSYQETQYF.

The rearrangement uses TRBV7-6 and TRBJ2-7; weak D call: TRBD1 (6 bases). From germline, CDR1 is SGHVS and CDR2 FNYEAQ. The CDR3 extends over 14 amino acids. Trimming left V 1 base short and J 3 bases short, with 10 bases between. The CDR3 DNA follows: TGTGCCAGCAGCTTAGAGGACAGCATCTACGAGCAGTACTTC. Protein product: CASSLEDSIYEQYF. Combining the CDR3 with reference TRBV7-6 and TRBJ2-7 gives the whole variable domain GAGVSQSPRYKVTKRGQDVALRCDPISGHVSLYWYRQALGQGPEFLTYFNYEAQQDKSGLPNDRFSAERPEGSISTLTIQRTEQRDSAMYRCASSLEDSIYEQYFGPGTRLTVT.

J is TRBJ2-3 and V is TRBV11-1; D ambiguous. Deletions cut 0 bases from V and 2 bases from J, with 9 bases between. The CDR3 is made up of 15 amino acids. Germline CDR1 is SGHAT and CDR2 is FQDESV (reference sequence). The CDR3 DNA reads TGTGCCAGCAGCTTAGCGTTGGGGAACACAGATACGCAGTATTTT. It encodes CASSLALGNTDTQYF.

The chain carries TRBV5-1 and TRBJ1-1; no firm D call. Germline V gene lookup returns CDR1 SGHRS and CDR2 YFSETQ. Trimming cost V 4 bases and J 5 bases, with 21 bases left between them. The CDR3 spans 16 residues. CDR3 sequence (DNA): TGCGCCAGCAGCCCACCGTGGGGTGCGTTAAGGACTGAAGCTTTCTTT. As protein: CASSPPWGALRTEAFF. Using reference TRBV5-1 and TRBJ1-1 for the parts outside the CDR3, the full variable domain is KAGVTQTPRYLIKTRGQQVTLSCSPISGHRSVSWYQQTPGQGLQFLFEYFSETQRNKGNFPGRFSGRQFSNSRSEMNVSTLELGDSALYLCASSPPWGALRTEAFFGQGTRLTVV.